The source of this T cell receptor beta chain is a study of T-cell memory formation after mild COVID-19 (dated by TCRdb to the early 2020s). The study in broad terms: TCR sequence clusters from the two donors were largely donor specific. In a couple of donors, T-cell clones that expanded and contracted after mild COVID-19 were followed by sequencing TCRalpha and TCRbeta repertoires longitudinally. The cohort was made up of two young adult volunteers, one female and one male, who were previously healthy.

There are many counts of this clonotype. Its specific antigen is unknown. Base qualities are not provided; no much larger clone lies one nucleotide away. The full study reports these points: The detection of some responding clones in pre-infection memory suggests that pre-existing cross-reactive memory T cells joined the SARS-CoV-2 response. Whether the second-wave clones peaking on day 37 were SARS-CoV-2 specific was not confirmed. Balanced CD4/CD8 phenotypes were observed for clones contracting from day 15 to 85, whereas a bias towards CD4+ was observed for a second wave of clones expanding from day 15 to 37. Contracting CD4+ clones were located mainly in the CM and EM memory subsets, whereas CD8+ clones were found to be enriched in EMRA. The study covered only a couple of mild cases, and larger cohorts including severe cases with pre-infection samples were considered necessary.

The CDR3 holds 18 amino acids from the cysteine to the phenylalanine. Only the CDR3 part of the read is kept: 54 bases, read in frame from the first base. At the junction V is shortened by 5 bases and J by 5 bases, with 24 bases in between. The instrument given in TCRdb is Illumina NovaSeq 6000. Using 5'RACE with constant-segment primers, TCRalpha and TCRbeta cDNA libraries were constructed, with sample barcodes and unique molecular identifiers added in the process. RNA was extracted from every sample with Trizol reagent. Amplification of the libraries took two PCR steps, and the second step added a second sample barcode plus Illumina TruSeq adapters. Libraries were sequenced on an Illumina NovaSeq with 2 x 150 bp paired-end reads. The published analysis was carried out like this. Reads were demultiplexed and collapsed into UMI-guided consensus sequences with migec v1.2.7. Using mixcr v2.1.11, UMI consensuses were aligned to TRA and TRB V and J templates and then assembled into clonotypes. A clonotype was counted as expanded or contracted only if both edgeR and NoisET called the change significant, with noise models trained on biological replicates. edgeR calls used a false discovery rate-adjusted p below 0.01 and a log2 fold-change threshold of 1. PCA with hierarchical clustering of max-normalized trajectories of the 1000 most abundant clonotypes was used as exploratory dynamics analysis. Each responding clone was given a CD4 or CD8 phenotype based on the CD4+ and CD8+ repertoires, which had been sequenced separately. Starting from the raw public reads, TCRdb applied fastp trimming at Q25, assembled clones with MiXCR and retained in-frame beta chains. Every CDR3 protein is listed once, alongside the most common genes and DNA of its rows. The V and J calls shown here were made by TCRdb, not taken from the authors' results. Across this sample there are roughly 300,000 distinct CDR3 sequences, with approximately 8.4% seen only once. Of the sample, around a fifth is held by the ten largest clones.

Ficoll-Paque density gradient centrifugation was the method used to isolate PBMCs. The receptor's source is a man aged 18 to 29 who had mild COVID-19 (a few samples of this study predate the infection). The sample titles of this study are shuffled in the database, so cell type and time point are left out; the donor was told from shared clones. The sequenced material came from PBMCs or a T cell subset sorted from them (not recorded which). Rearrangement joined TRBV12-3 or TRBV12-4 to TRBJ2-2, with the D gene not confidently named. DNA sequence: TGTGCCAGCAGTCCCCCCCGTCGGTTCTCATGGAAAACCGGGGAGCTGTTTTTT. It is translated as CASSPPRRFSWKTGELFF.